This TCR beta chain was sequenced during a study of CD8 T cells in ankylosing spondylitis. TCRdb ran MiXCR on the 5' RACE reads and lists one entry per CDR3 protein. This table holds roughly 470,000 distinct CDR3 sequences, more than 25% found once. In its sample, this clonotype was seen a few times. Its antigen remains unidentified. Study observations and caveats: For ankylosing spondylitis blood, a TCR beta motif of several highly homologous variants appeared characteristic. The clones that were linked to disease were reported to be significantly enriched in matched synovial fluid samples from ankylosing spondylitis patients.

Trimming shortened V by 1 base and J by 6 bases, and 10 bases separated the two germline ends. The CDR3 length is 14 residues. The germline gives CDR1 SGHTA, CDR2 FQGNSA. This chain joins TRBV7-2 and TRBJ2-1; a possible D gene is TRBD2 (5 bases). The material sequenced was blood, either unsorted or a sorted T cell fraction (not recorded which). The source is a male donor with ankylosing spondylitis. The CDR3 nucleotides read TGTGCCAGCAGCTTAGTGTTAGCGCCCAATGAGCAGTTCTTC. Residues: CASSLVLAPNEQFF.